This T cell receptor (beta chain) stems from a study of beta chain features in type 1 diabetes. Looking at the study overall: Sorted cells numbering approximately 110,000,000 were examined across all samples. Whole-study results and caveats: The analysis here could not establish whether HLA type shapes TCRB rearrangement. When VDJ junctions were examined, type 1 diabetes patients showed fewer insertions and more deletions. Shortening of TCRB CDR3s, moderate but significant, appeared in all four CD4+ subsets of Type 1 diabetes patients.

Purity of each sorted population was above 98%. This clone came up a few times. As yet, its antigen is unknown. In germline, CDR1 is MGHRA, CDR2 YSYEKL. The CDR3 is 15 residues long. V lost 0 bases and J lost 5; bases outside the gene matches: 6. Every bit of the isolated RNA underwent reverse transcription, so sequencing read expressed TCRB transcripts. The assay was immunoSEQ multiplex PCR, and TCRdb's table has in-frame clones only and misses some. The sample contains 300,000 to 400,000 clones, about 13% of which appear only once. The material sequenced was naive CD4+ T cells from blood. The chain joins TRBV4-1 to TRBJ1-2; the match to TRBD1 covers 7 bases. The sequence was collected from a woman younger than 30 with type 1 diabetes. The CDR3 coding sequence is TGCGCCAGCAGCCAAGATCGGGGCAGGGGGTATGGCTACACCTTC. Protein sequence: CASSQDRGRGYGYTF.